This is a list of T cell receptor beta chains from one sample in a study of T-cell memory formation after mild COVID-19. Using its own MiXCR run on the 5' RACE reads, TCRdb lists one record per CDR3 protein. Of roughly 250,000 distinct CDR3 sequences listed, less than 20% were seen once; the top ten hold roughly 3.6%. Material: PBMCs or a T cell subset sorted from them (not recorded which). All receptors derive from a man in his late teens or twenties who had mild COVID-19 (a few samples of this study predate the infection). Cell type and time point are not known. Each CDR3 is given with its conserved first and last residue. Expanded clones get a size class; other rows say once, few or many, or leave the size out.

size,length,V,J,CDR3
few,14,TRBV4-3,TRBJ2-7,CASGLGTPRGAQYF
few,14,TRBV9,TRBJ2-5,CASSPSGSKETQYF
few,15,TRBV10-1,TRBJ2-1,CASSGRSGGSGEQFF
few,14,TRBV27,TRBJ1-1,CASSKQGAGTEAFF
few,13,TRBV5-1,TRBJ1-5,CASSLQVGQPQHF
few,12,TRBV5-1,TRBJ2-5,CASSEGEETQYF
many,15,TRBV7-2,TRBJ2-7,CASSLVGGLFDEQYF
NA,15,TRBV4-3,TRBJ2-1,CASSRRGGGQVEQFF
NA,16,TRBV5-1,TRBJ2-3,CASSEGTSGGPDTQYF
many,15,TRBV7-2,TRBJ1-6,CASSPPDRGSSPLHF
few,14,TRBV7-2,TRBJ1-6,CASSRTGAASPLHF
few,16,TRBV12-3/TRBV12-4,TRBJ1-5,CASSFWRTAGNQPQHF
NA,15,TRBV11-3,TRBJ2-5,CASSLGGGSQETQYF
NA,11,TRBV12-3/TRBV12-4,TRBJ1-5,CASSLSQPQHF
few,12,TRBV25-1,TRBJ1-2,CASSGTAQDYTF
NA,13,TRBV6-2/TRBV6-3,TRBJ1-1,CASSYSGTFEAFF
few,11,TRBV5-1,TRBJ2-1,CASSYRYEQFF
NA,16,TRBV15,TRBJ1-2,CATSRVSGRIRYGYTF
NA,12,TRBV20-1,TRBJ2-6,CSGQSGANVLTF
NA,13,TRBV28,TRBJ2-1,CASSPGQPGEQFF
NA,14,TRBV9,TRBJ2-3,CASTMGAGTDTQYF
few,15,TRBV5-1,TRBJ2-1,CASSLAQTPNNEQFF
few,13,TRBV11-2,TRBJ2-2,CASSLVRTGELFF
NA,15,TRBV12-3/TRBV12-4,TRBJ1-2,CASSLRGQGGYGYTF
few,14,TRBV7-8,TRBJ2-1,CASSGLAGGPEQFF
NA,15,TRBV12-3/TRBV12-4,TRBJ2-6,CASKGGNSGANVLTF
NA,14,TRBV5-1,TRBJ2-7,CASSLGGAPYEQYF
NA,13,TRBV5-1,TRBJ1-4,CASSWDTGEKLFF
NA,13,TRBV3-1,TRBJ1-6,CASSQAEGSPLHF
few,15,TRBV14,TRBJ2-1,CASSLLAGNYNEQFF
NA,14,TRBV7-9,TRBJ1-3,CASTWDKSGNTIYF
NA,14,TRBV7-2,TRBJ1-5,CASSFRGIDQPQHF
few,15,TRBV10-3,TRBJ1-2,CAISETPGKPWGYTF
few,13,TRBV6-1,TRBJ1-2,CASSQADNYGYTF
NA,14,TRBV2,TRBJ2-4,CASTPRFSKNIQYF
NA,15,TRBV7-2,TRBJ2-3,CASSFLAGKADTQYF
few,12,TRBV20-1,TRBJ2-1,CSASGDRNEQFF
NA,16,TRBV7-8,TRBJ1-2,CASSLMVGQGTFGYTF
NA,13,TRBV12-3/TRBV12-4,TRBJ1-1,CASSRTYNTEAFF
NA,12,TRBV29-1,TRBJ1-5,CSVGWGDQPQHF
NA,15,TRBV7-6,TRBJ2-7,CASSHGMGQKYEQYF
NA,15,TRBV7-9,TRBJ1-6,CASSLTGTVNSPLHF
few,13,TRBV24-1,TRBJ1-1,CATSDSGRTEAFF
NA,14,TRBV12-3/TRBV12-4,TRBJ1-5,CASRKDREGQPQHF
few,14,TRBV19,TRBJ2-3,CASTVGFGTDTQYF
many,16,TRBV7-2,TRBJ2-3,CASSQPPGTFADTQYF
NA,15,TRBV7-2,TRBJ1-2,CASSLGIRASGGYTF
NA,13,TRBV11-2,TRBJ1-2,CASTGQGRYGYTF
few,15,TRBV5-1,TRBJ2-7,CASSTGDRGRHEQYF
NA,14,TRBV20-1,TRBJ2-3,CSARPGLAADTQYF
few,14,TRBV6-5,TRBJ2-7,CASSAGGSSYEQYF
NA,14,TRBV7-2,TRBJ1-2,CASSPIGGNYGYTF
NA,14,TRBV7-2,TRBJ1-1,CASSLDRGHIEAFF
NA,13,TRBV7-6,TRBJ2-3,CASSLGNQDTQYF
few,14,TRBV2,TRBJ1-1,CASTIQSSNTEAFF
NA,13,TRBV6-5,TRBJ1-2,CVTGGAPNYGYTF
many,14,TRBV27,TRBJ2-5,CASSLQGQGIAQYF